These 29 T cell receptor beta chains share one sample of origin, sequenced in a study of cytomegalovirus exposure and HLA in healthy donors. TCRdb's copy holds only in-frame clones and misses some; the assay was immunoSEQ multiplex PCR. Of a few hundred thousand clones detected, roughly 89% appear once; the ten largest clones hold under 0.95%. Sequencing was done on a sample of PBMCs. These receptor sequences come from a woman between 18 and 30 years old in good health and CMV-seronegative.

V usage is TRBV19 and J usage is TRBJ2-3, with a tentative D call TRBD1 (5 bases). The CDR3 has 13 amino acids. The germline V gene has CDR1 LNHDA and CDR2 SQIVND (reference sequence). With 7 bases removed from V and 2 bases from J, the gap between germline ends came to 10 bases. The CDR3 nucleotides read TGTGCCAGTAAGACAGAATTCACAGATACGCAGTATTTT. Encoded protein: CASKTEFTDTQYF.

Regarding this clone: One end of the junction fails to match germline, which may point to a read error. The CDR3 loop reads CASRLRNGRVHF. CDR3 nucleotide sequence: TGTGCCAGCAGATTACGGAATGGCCGGGTCCACTTC. The chain recombines TRBV27 with TRBJ2-5; the D is unclear. The CDR3 loop spans 12 amino acids. Germline-derived CDR1 and CDR2 are MNHEY and SMNVEV (reference sequence).

This chain joins TRBV13 and TRBJ2-3; D gene ambiguous. CDR1 and CDR2 (germline): PRHDT, FYEKMQ (reference sequence). This CDR3 spans 13 amino acids. V shed 6 bases and J shed 2 bases, with 9 bases lying between them. CDR3 DNA sequence: TGTGCCAGCAGGACATATAACACAGATACGCAGTATTTT. This translates into CASRTYNTDTQYF.

V and J are TRBV5-4 and TRBJ2-5; 7 nucleotides align to TRBD1. After removal of 4 bases from V and 1 base from J, the junction contained 1 base not matched to a gene. Germline lookup yields CDR1 SGHNT and CDR2 YYREEE (reference sequence). The CDR3 runs 13 residues. The CDR3 loop reads CASSRDSQETQYF. The CDR3 nucleotides are TGTGCCAGCAGCCGGGACAGCCAAGAGACCCAGTACTTC.

The J gene is TRBJ2-2, the V gene TRBV6-5, with D perhaps TRBD2 (6 bases). Trimming stripped 6 bases from V and 6 bases from J, with 17 bases between. In germline, CDR1 is MNHEY, CDR2 SVGAGI. This CDR3 has 15 residues. CDR3 protein: CASSSSMGEAGELFF. The CDR3 nucleotides are TGTGCCAGCAGCTCCTCGATGGGGGAGGCCGGGGAGCTGTTTTTT.

The genes are TRBV27 and TRBJ2-1, with 13 bases aligning to TRBD2. CDR1 is MNHEY and CDR2 is SMNVEV in the germline V gene (reference sequence). Trimming removed 6 bases from V and 6 bases from J; junction bases left unmatched: 23. CDR3 length: 21 residues. The DNA for the CDR3 is TGTGCCAGCAGCACCGGGACTAGCGGGACATCCCCACCTTCGGAAGTCAATGAGCAGTTCTTC. Translating it yields CASSTGTSGTSPPSEVNEQFF.

The chain carries TRBV28 and TRBJ2-5; D might be TRBD1 (6 bases). The germline V gene has CDR1 MDHEN and CDR2 SYDVKM. With 5 bases removed from V and 2 bases from J, the gap between germline ends came to 15 bases. This CDR3 spans 15 amino acids. CDR3 in amino acids: CASSPTRTAQETQYF. DNA of the CDR3: TGTGCCAGCAGTCCCACCAGGACAGCTCAAGAGACCCAGTACTTC.

V gene TRBV6-5 combines with J gene TRBJ2-3; 7 positions match TRBD1. V shed 2 bases, J shed 2 bases, and the junction held 1 base outside the gene matches. The germline CDR1 and CDR2 sequences are MNHEY and SVGAGI. The CDR3 sequence is 14 residues long. CDR3 bases: TGTGCCAGCAGTTACGACAGGGACACAGATACGCAGTATTTT. This codes for CASSYDRDTDTQYF.

This clone appeared a single time. This chain uses TRBV6-1 with TRBJ2-2, with D perhaps matching TRBD1 (5 bases). Germline CDR1 reads MNHNS; CDR2 reads SASEGT. The CDR3 consists of 16 residues. Trimming took 2 bases from V and 4 from J, leaving 14 bases between them. CDR3 nucleotide sequence: TGTGCCAGCAGTGAAACGACGGTCAGGGCCACCGGGGAGCTGTTTTTT. This sequence encodes CASSETTVRATGELFF.

The chain joins TRBV2 to TRBJ2-7; TRBD2 is a possible D gene (6 bases). The ends were cut back, 0 bases at V and 4 bases at J, with 16 bases in the middle. Germline CDR1 is SNHLY and CDR2 is FYNNEI. This CDR3 contains 16 residues. In DNA form, the CDR3 reads TGTGCCAGCAGTGAAGCCCCCGGGACCGGGGGTTACGAGCAGTACTTC. Translation: CASSEAPGTGGYEQYF.

The CDR3 loop reads CASSQEGRGANEQFF. CDR3 DNA: TGTGCCAGCAGCCAAGAGGGCCGGGGGGCCAATGAGCAGTTCTTC. The V call is TRBV4-2, the J call TRBJ2-1, with D possibly TRBD2 on 7 matching bases. The V gene's germline CDR1 is LGHNA and CDR2 YNFKEQ. The V end lost 0 bases, the J end lost 6 bases, and 12 bases lay between the germline ends. This CDR3 comprises 15 residues.

As for this clone: Sequence at one end of the junction differs from germline and may be a read error. V is TRBV5-4 and J is TRBJ1-2; 7 nucleotides line up with TRBD1. There are 14 residues in the CDR3. The V gene's germline CDR1 is SGHNT and CDR2 YYREEE (reference sequence). This CDR3 reads CASTLTGKYYGYTF. The CDR3 coding sequence is TGTGCCAGCACCTTGACAGGGAAGTACTATGGCTACACCTTC.

The chain uses TRBV11-2 and TRBJ2-7; D perhaps matches TRBD1 (6 bases). V lost 10 bases to trimming and J lost 6 bases, with 16 bases between them. Germline CDR1 SGHAT, CDR2 FQNNGV. There are 12 residues in the CDR3. The CDR3 spells CATATGPSEQYF. The CDR3 region has the DNA TGTGCCACCGCCACAGGGCCCTCCGAGCAGTACTTC.

The chain has TRBV9 and TRBJ2-7; TRBD2 is a possible D gene (5 bases). This CDR3 is 14 amino acids long. The V gene's germline CDR1 is SGDLS and CDR2 YYNGEE. Trimming stripped 0 bases from V and 2 bases from J, with 9 bases between. This CDR3 is CASSVGGPPYEQYF. CDR3 nucleotides: TGTGCCAGCAGCGTAGGAGGGCCACCCTACGAGCAGTACTTC.

This clone was found a few times. V is TRBV2 and J is TRBJ1-6, with TRBD1 matching 12 bases. Germline-derived CDR1 and CDR2 are SNHLY and FYNNEI. The V segment lost 6 bases and the J segment 10 bases; nucleotides outside the gene matches: 7. This CDR3 spans 15 amino acids. DNA for the CDR3: TGTGCCAGCAGACCCACCGGGACAGGGGGCTCACCCCTCCACTTT. It is translated as CASRPTGTGGSPLHF. The variable domain in full, with the rest retrieved from reference TRBV2 and TRBJ1-6, is EPEVTQTPSHQVTQMGQEVILRCVPISNHLYFYWYRQILGQKVEFLVSFYNNEISEKSEIFDDQFSVERPDGSNFTLKIRSTKLEDSAMYFCASRPTGTGGSPLHFGNGTRLTVT.

The chain combines TRBV9 with TRBJ2-5; D possibly corresponds to TRBD2 (5 bases). Per germline, CDR1 SGDLS and CDR2 YYNGEE. This CDR3 contains 14 residues. Trimming removed 3 bases at V and 4 bases at J, with 13 bases between. The CDR3 is CASSGRPSGETQYF. The CDR3 DNA follows: TGTGCCAGCAGCGGGAGGCCAAGTGGAGAGACCCAGTACTTC.

The rearrangement uses TRBV7-8 and TRBJ2-7; no reliable D call. CDR1 is SGHVS and CDR2 is FQNEAQ in the germline V gene. CDR3 size: 15 residues. The germline V and J ends were trimmed by 5 bases and 5 bases, with 19 bases remaining between them. CDR3: CASSPHIGQLHEQYF. CDR3 sequence (DNA): TGTGCCAGCAGCCCCCATATTGGCCAATTGCACGAGCAGTACTTC.

V and J are TRBV30 and TRBJ2-5; 7 bases map to TRBD2. The CDR3 length is 14 residues. Trimming took 5 bases from V and 1 from J; bases not matched to a gene: 7. The germline V gene has CDR1 GTSNPN and CDR2 SVGIG (reference sequence). The CDR3 DNA sequence: TGTGCCTGGTTCGGGGGGAACCGCCAAGAGACCCAGTACTTC. Protein: CAWFGGNRQETQYF.

The chain combines TRBV4-1 with TRBJ2-1; TRBD1 might be the D (5 bases). Trimming shortened V by 1 base and J by 5 bases, and 12 bases separated the two germline ends. Per the germline V gene, CDR1 is MGHRA and CDR2 is YSYEKL. The CDR3 is made up of 15 amino acids. The CDR3: CASSQGRAPNNEQFF. DNA of the CDR3: TGCGCCAGCAGCCAAGGCAGGGCGCCCAACAATGAGCAGTTCTTC.

This chain uses TRBV6-4 with TRBJ2-2; a weak D match, TRBD1 (5 bases). The CDR3 totals 13 residues. Trimming cost V 6 bases and J 0 bases, with 5 bases left between them. Germline V lookup: CDR1 MRHNA, CDR2 SNTAGT. CDR3 in DNA: TGTGCCAGCAGGACAGCGAACACCGGGGAGCTGTTTTTT. This encodes CASRTANTGELFF.

DNA of the CDR3: TGTGCCACCAGCAGAGATATTGGGGGGGTTTCACCCCTCCACTTT. Translation gives CATSRDIGGVSPLHF. The chain employs TRBV15 and TRBJ1-6; possible D gene TRBD1, 5 bases. The CDR3 spans 15 residues. CDR1 is LNHNV and CDR2 is YYDKDF in the germline V gene (reference sequence). V lost 0 bases and J lost 9, with 12 bases in between.

The V and J genes are TRBV27 and TRBJ2-2; possible D gene TRBD2, 5 bases. The CDR3 runs to 16 residues. Trimming removed 6 bases from V and 7 bases from J, with 21 bases in between. Germline assignment: CDR1 MNHEY and CDR2 SMNVEV (reference sequence). CDR3 in amino acids: CASRYTTGRAGGELFF. CDR3 in DNA: TGTGCCAGCAGATATACCACGGGCCGCGCGGGCGGGGAGCTGTTTTTT.

The chain links TRBV29-1 to TRBJ1-2; D is possibly TRBD1 (5 bases). The CDR3 is made up of 13 amino acids. The germline V and J ends were trimmed by 3 bases and 0 bases, with 8 bases remaining between them. Looked up from germline, CDR1 is SQVTM and CDR2 is ANQGSEA. The CDR3, as DNA: TGCAGCGTTGAGGGGGGATCTAACTATGGCTACACCTTC. This gives the protein CSVEGGSNYGYTF.

V gene TRBV5-1 combines with J gene TRBJ2-5, with 10 bases that match TRBD1. The V gene's germline CDR1 is SGHRS and CDR2 YFSETQ. The J segment lost 4 bases and the V segment lost 3 bases, leaving 12 bases of the junction unmatched. This CDR3 is 17 amino acids long. CDR3 region: CASSYRHSGQGIETQYF. For the CDR3, the DNA is TGCGCCAGCAGCTACCGACACTCGGGACAGGGGATAGAGACCCAGTACTTC.

V usage is TRBV28 and J usage is TRBJ2-7; TRBD2 might be the D (5 bases). V was clipped by 5 bases and J by 6 bases, with 17 bases between them. Germline V CDR1 and CDR2: MDHEN, SYDVKM. The CDR3 totals 14 residues. CDR3 loop: CASSPQSLAGEQYF. The CDR3 DNA reads as TGTGCCAGCAGTCCGCAATCGCTAGCTGGCGAGCAGTACTTC. Complete variable domain (other parts from reference TRBV28 and TRBJ2-7): DVKVTQSSRYLVKRTGEKVFLECVQDMDHENMFWYRQDPGLGLRLIYFSYDVKMKEKGDIPEGYSVSREKKERFSLILESASTNQTSMYLCASSPQSLAGEQYFGPGTRLTVT.

This clone was recorded only once. The chain joins TRBV7-6 to TRBJ2-1; 8 bases align to TRBD1. The CDR3 loop spans 16 amino acids. Germline-derived CDR1 and CDR2 are SGHVS and FNYEAQ. V shed 5 bases, J shed 8 bases, and the junction held 14 bases outside the gene matches. In DNA form, the CDR3 reads TGTGCCAGCAGCCTCCCCCCAGGGGGCGCAATCCATGAGCAGTTCTTC. Translating it yields CASSLPPGGAIHEQFF.

The chain combines TRBV19 with TRBJ2-7, with D unresolved. CDR3 size: 13 residues. Trimming removed 6 bases from V and 4 bases from J, with 13 bases in between. Germline CDR1 reads LNHDA; CDR2 reads SQIVND (reference sequence). The CDR3 here is CASRDPYSYEQYF. CDR3 coding DNA: TGTGCCAGTAGAGACCCGTACAGTTACGAGCAGTACTTC.

The J gene is TRBJ2-2, the V gene TRBV4-1; 9 bases line up with TRBD2. The CDR3 consists of 16 residues. The germline gives CDR1 MGHRA, CDR2 YSYEKL. J lost 5 bases, V lost 2 bases, and 6 bases had no gene match. CDR3 protein: CASSQPPAGGTGELFF. The CDR3, as DNA: TGCGCCAGCAGCCAACCCCCAGCGGGAGGTACCGGGGAGCTGTTTTTT.

This sequence joins TRBV11-2 and TRBJ2-1, with 12 bases aligning to TRBD2. The CDR3 loop spans 16 amino acids. With V trimmed by 4 bases and J by 7 bases, 8 bases remained unmatched. In germline, CDR1 is SGHAT, CDR2 FQNNGV. CDR3 sequence reads: CASSSSSGRARNEQFF. The CDR3 nucleotides are TGTGCCAGCAGCTCCTCTAGCGGGAGGGCCAGGAATGAGCAGTTCTTC.